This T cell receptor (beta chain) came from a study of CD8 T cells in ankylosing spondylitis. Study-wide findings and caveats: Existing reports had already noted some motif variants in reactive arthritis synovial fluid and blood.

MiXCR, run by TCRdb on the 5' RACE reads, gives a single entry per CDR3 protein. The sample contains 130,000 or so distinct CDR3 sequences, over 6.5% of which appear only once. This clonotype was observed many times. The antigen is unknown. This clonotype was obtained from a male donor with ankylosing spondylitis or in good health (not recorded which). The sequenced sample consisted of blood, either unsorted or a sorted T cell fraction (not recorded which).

The CDR3 spells CASSPMTRQGYTF. CDR3 nucleotide sequence: TGTGCCAGCAGTCCGATGACCAGACAGGGCTACACCTTC. The rearrangement uses TRBV12-3 or TRBV12-4 and TRBJ1-2; maybe TRBD1 (5 bases). V was shortened by 5 bases and J by 8 bases, with 15 bases between the two germline ends. The CDR3 is 13 residues long.